This TCR beta chain is from a study of CD8 T cells in Susac syndrome. As for the study in general: Clinical remission applied to under ten sequenced Susac syndrome patients, and roughly 6 had active disease. At the time of blood draw, patients with Susac syndrome were therapy-naive, receiving corticosteroids, or receiving intravenous immunoglobulin alone.

The CDR3 consists of 10 residues. CDR1 SQVTM and CDR2 ANQGSEA come from the germline V gene. V was cut by 2 bases and J by 8 bases, with 6 bases left in between. Concerning this clonotype: What it binds is not known.

The authors reverse transcribed about 0.5 to 1 ug RNA with random hexamers. Amplification of the TCR beta CDR3 was carried out by immunoSEQ multiplex PCR, which spanned a total of 54 Vbeta and 13 Jbeta segments. TCRdb reanalysed the immunoSEQ multiplex PCR reads using MiXCR and keeps one entry per CDR3 protein. The table has more than 150,000 distinct CDR3 sequences, almost 96% seen once. Study results and caveats: Only a relatively small number of individuals were included in the TCR sequencing and HLA analysis.

The chain couples TRBV29-1 to TRBJ1-2, with D uncertain. The sample comprised CD4+ T cells from PBMCs. The origin of this receptor is a human donor with Susac syndrome. The chain's CDR3 is CSVEPAGYTF. The DNA for the CDR3 is TGCAGCGTTGAACCCGCCGGCTACACCTTC.